This is a list of T cell receptor beta chains from one sample in a study of blood T cell repertoires in COVID-19. Profiled with immunoSEQ multiplex PCR; TCRdb holds only in-frame clones, not every one. Among 200,000 to 250,000 clones listed, 70% to 90% were seen once. Sequenced: PBMCs or T cells enriched from blood (not recorded which). These receptors were taken from a middle-aged woman with acute COVID-19. Each CDR3 is given with its conserved first and last residue. D genes are given only for firm matches. The listing skips clone size in some rows; elsewhere it reads once, few, many or a size class.

V	size	D	J	CDR3	DNA
TRBV3-1/TRBV3-2	-	TRBD2	TRBJ2-2	CASSQAGSGSAGELFF	TGTGCCAGCAGCCAAGCTGGTAGCGGGAGTGCCGGGGAGCTGTTTTTT
TRBV21-1	-	-	TRBJ1-1	CASSNRTGMNTEAFF	TGTGCCAGCAGCAACCGGACAGGGATGAACACTGAAGCTTTCTTT
TRBV6-6	-	TRBD1	TRBJ1-1	CASSRRGLVQGGTEAFF	TGTGCCAGCAGTCGAAGGGGGCTGGTCCAGGGGGGCACTGAAGCTTTCTTT
TRBV11-2	once	TRBD1	TRBJ1-2	CASRSPDRGQGYTF	TGTGCCAGCAGATCCCCCGACAGGGGGCAAGGCTACACCTTC
TRBV24-1	-	TRBD1	TRBJ1-2	CATSETGERNGYTF	TGTGCCACCAGTGAAACAGGGGAGAGGAATGGCTACACCTTC
TRBV14	-	TRBD2	TRBJ2-1	CASSLLTGRTSGSVFNNEQFF	TGTGCCAGCAGCCTTCTTACAGGGAGGACTAGCGGGAGTGTCTTCAACAATGAGCAGTTCTTC
TRBV6-2/TRBV6-3	-	TRBD1	TRBJ1-4	CASSYEDRSLSPEKLFF	TGTGCCAGCAGTTACGAGGACAGGTCCCTTTCACCGGAAAAACTGTTTTTT
TRBV24-1	-	TRBD1	TRBJ2-7	CAPDRSYEQYF	TGTGCTCCGGACAGGTCCTACGAGCAGTACTTC
TRBV5-4	once	-	TRBJ2-3	CASSLGQSTDTQYF	TGTGCCAGCAGCTTGGGCCAGAGCACAGATACGCAGTATTTT
TRBV5-1	-	TRBD1	TRBJ1-2	CASSPEGWDSHGYTF	TGCGCCAGCAGCCCTGAGGGCTGGGACAGCCATGGCTACACCTTC
TRBV5-1	-	TRBD1	TRBJ2-3	CASSWGTGGSADTQYF	TGCGCCAGCAGCTGGGGCACAGGGGGCAGCGCAGATACGCAGTATTTT
TRBV29-1	once	-	TRBJ1-1	CSVDGNTEAFF	TGCAGCGTTGACGGGAACACTGAAGCTTTCTTT
TRBV11-3	-	TRBD2	TRBJ2-1	CASSPGTSGRTGSYNEQFF	TGTGCCAGCAGCCCCGGGACTAGCGGGAGGACGGGGTCCTACAATGAGCAGTTCTTC
TRBV30	-	TRBD1	TRBJ2-5	CAWIPIGTVQETQYF	TGTGCCTGGATCCCAATAGGGACAGTTCAAGAGACCCAGTACTTC
TRBV6-5	once	-	TRBJ2-7	CASSQGTNRAYEQYF	TGTGCCAGCAGCCAAGGGACAAACCGGGCCTACGAGCAGTACTTC
TRBV9	few	TRBD1	TRBJ1-4	CASSAGTGIREKLFF	TGTGCCAGCAGCGCAGGGACAGGGATTCGGGAAAAACTGTTTTTT
TRBV7-9	-	-	TRBJ1-2	CASSLVGSYGYTF	TGTGCCAGCAGCTTAGTCGGGAGCTATGGCTACACCTTC
TRBV4-1	-	TRBD2	TRBJ2-3	CASSQDSLAGDSSYTDTQYF	TGCGCCAGCAGCCAAGATAGCCTAGCGGGGGACTCCTCTTACACAGATACGCAGTATTTT
TRBV11-2	-	TRBD1	TRBJ1-2	CASSSRTGISGYTF	TGTGCCAGCAGCTCGCGGACAGGGATTAGTGGCTACACCTTC
TRBV19	few	-	TRBJ1-1	CASSMGRRGVNTEAFF	TGTGCCAGTAGTATGGGTCGGAGGGGAGTTAACACTGAAGCTTTCTTT
TRBV2	-	-	TRBJ2-7	CASSSRSDEQYF	TGTGCCAGCAGCTCACGGTCCGACGAGCAGTACTTC
TRBV7-7	-	-	TRBJ1-4	CASSPGTATNEKLFF	TGTGCTAGCAGCCCGGGAACAGCAACTAATGAAAAACTGTTTTTT
TRBV19	-	TRBD1	TRBJ1-6	CASSPSRTGSRPLHF	TGTGCCAGTAGCCCCTCCAGGACAGGGTCTAGACCCCTCCACTTT
TRBV14	-	TRBD1	TRBJ1-6	CASTPRGQGNSPLHF	TGTGCCAGCACGCCGAGGGGACAGGGGAATTCACCCCTCCACTTT
TRBV28	-	TRBD1	TRBJ1-2	CASSDSGGRGYTF	TGTGCCAGCAGTGATTCAGGGGGCAGGGGCTACACCTTC
TRBV13	-	TRBD1	TRBJ1-6	CASSLADRVSPLHF	TGTGCCAGCAGCTTAGCGGACAGGGTTTCACCCCTCCACTTT
TRBV10-3	-	TRBD2	TRBJ2-1	CAIKSLAGGYEQFF	TGTGCCATCAAGTCGCTAGCGGGGGGCTATGAGCAGTTCTTC
TRBV7-9	few	TRBD2	TRBJ2-2	CASSLGLAGGTGELFF	TGTGCCAGCAGCCTTGGACTAGCGGGAGGCACCGGGGAGCTGTTTTTT
TRBV6-2/TRBV6-3	many	-	TRBJ1-5	CASSPKRGQGFTNQPQHF	TGTGCCAGCAGCCCGAAACGAGGCCAGGGTTTTACTAATCAGCCCCAGCATTTT
TRBV20-1	-	-	TRBJ1-1	CSADDRYEAFF	TGCAGTGCTGACGACAGATATGAAGCTTTCTTT
TRBV20-1	once	TRBD1	TRBJ1-1	CSADRGAEAFF	TGCAGTGCTGACAGGGGGGCTGAAGCTTTCTTT
TRBV30	once	TRBD2	TRBJ2-1	CAHGSGNSYNEQFF	TGTGCCCACGGTAGCGGGAACTCCTACAATGAGCAGTTCTTC
TRBV7-9	-	-	TRBJ2-2	CASSLGTYTGELFF	TGTGCCAGCAGCTTAGGGACTTACACCGGGGAGCTGTTTTTT
TRBV7-3	-	TRBD1	TRBJ2-7	CASSYGTANYEQYF	TGTGCCAGCAGCTACGGGACAGCTAACTACGAGCAGTACTTC
TRBV3-1/TRBV3-2	-	TRBD1	TRBJ1-5	CASSQTQGRQPQHF	TGTGCCAGCAGCCAAACACAGGGGAGGCAGCCCCAGCATTTT
TRBV6-5	few	-	TRBJ1-3	CASAGVSGNTIYF	TGTGCCAGCGCGGGAGTCTCTGGAAACACCATATATTTT
TRBV19	-	TRBD1	TRBJ1-5	CASTSGPGGAYNQPQHF	TGTGCCAGTACCTCAGGACCAGGGGGCGCCTACAATCAGCCCCAGCATTTT
TRBV2	-	-	TRBJ2-2	CASSPFGELFF	TGTGCCAGCAGCCCGTTTGGGGAGCTGTTTTTT
TRBV5-6	-	-	TRBJ2-1	CASSFTGMDEQFF	TGTGCCAGCAGCTTCACAGGGATGGATGAGCAGTTCTTC
TRBV10-3	-	TRBD2	TRBJ2-5	CAISEGLASAPSRGETQYF	TGTGCCATCAGTGAAGGACTAGCATCCGCACCCTCGCGGGGAGAGACCCAGTACTTC
TRBV6-5	-	TRBD1	TRBJ1-5	CASSKQGSNQPQHF	TGTGCCAGCAGTAAACAGGGGAGCAATCAGCCCCAGCATTTT
TRBV27	once	-	TRBJ2-1	CASSLLPAYNEQFF	TGTGCCAGCAGTTTGCTCCCGGCCTACAATGAGCAGTTCTTC